The T cell receptor beta chain under discussion was sequenced for a study of beta chain features in type 1 diabetes. Whole-study findings and limits: More deletions and fewer insertions at VDJ junctions were found in patients with type 1 diabetes. Possible PCR preference for shorter templates applied equally to patients and controls.

cDNA synthesis used the whole RNA isolate, giving expressed TCRB sequences. Measured with immunoSEQ multiplex PCR; TCRdb has only the in-frame clones, and not every one. In the table there are just over 150,000 clones, 11% of which are singletons. Germline assignment: CDR1 SGHDT and CDR2 YYEEEE. V dropped 4 bases and J dropped 3; count of bases not matched to a gene: 5. This CDR3 region has 14 residues. As regards this clone: Its antigen is undetermined.

The sample taken for sequencing was central memory CD4+ T cells from blood. This TCR was sampled from a man between 18 and 29 years old in good health. The gene calls are TRBV5-6 and TRBJ2-7; 9 bases are shared with TRBD1. CDR3 sequence (DNA): TGTGCCAGCAGCACCCCGGGACAGGGCTACGAGCAGTACTTC. This codes for CASSTPGQGYEQYF.